The 6 T cell receptor beta chains below were found in one sample sequenced in a study of control samples from healthy donors and cancer patients. Measured with immunoSEQ multiplex PCR; TCRdb has only the in-frame clones, and not every one. The sample has roughly 49,000 clones, roughly 92% seen once. What was sequenced was PBMCs. These receptors were collected from a man aged 25-45 years with colorectal cancer.

The V gene is TRBV7-9, the J gene TRBJ1-5; weak D call: TRBD1 (5 bases). Trimming removed 4 bases at V and 5 bases at J, with 18 bases between. CDR1 SEHNR and CDR2 FQNEAQ come from the germline V gene (reference sequence). The CDR3 loop spans 16 amino acids. CDR3 residues: CASSSDTVGVYQPQHF. The CDR3 DNA sequence: TGTGCCAGCAGCTCGGACACAGTAGGGGTCTATCAGCCCCAGCATTTT.

This sequence joins TRBV6-1 and TRBJ1-6, with unresolved D. V gave up 2 bases and J gave up 4 bases, with 15 bases separating them. In germline, CDR1 is MNHNS, CDR2 SASEGT. The CDR3 covers 17 residues. CDR3 coding DNA: TGTGCCAGCAGTGAATTTGGCCGTATAGGTTATAATTCACCCCTCCACTTT. Residues: CASSEFGRIGYNSPLHF.

The chain joins TRBV2 to TRBJ2-5; D is possibly TRBD1 (5 bases). The CDR3 runs 15 residues. Trimming shortened V by 6 bases and J by 5 bases, and 19 bases separated the two germline ends. Germline lookup yields CDR1 SNHLY and CDR2 FYNNEI. The CDR3 DNA reads as TGTGCCAGCAGAGAGAGGATAGGGGTTGGGGAGACCCAGTACTTC. As protein: CASRERIGVGETQYF.

This chain joins TRBV5-4 and TRBJ2-4; possibly TRBD2 for D (7 bases). The CDR3 covers 15 residues. The germline V gene has CDR1 SGHNT and CDR2 YYREEE (reference sequence). Trimming removed 4 bases from V and 7 bases from J, with 18 bases in between. The CDR3 spells CASSTLGGGLNIQYF. The DNA for the CDR3 is TGTGCCAGCAGCACCCTAGGGGGGGGGCTGAACATTCAGTACTTC.

This clone has just a few counts. The rearrangement uses TRBV6-4 and TRBJ2-2; 8 positions agree with TRBD2. V gave up 2 bases and J gave up 6 bases; unmatched junction bases: 11. The length of the CDR3 is 17 residues. Germline values: CDR1 MRHNA, CDR2 SNTAGT. The CDR3 coding sequence is TGTGCCAGCAGTGACGCATCGGGGGGGGCGGACGCCGGGGAGCTGTTTTTT. Translated: CASSDASGGADAGELFF.

J is TRBJ2-7 and V is TRBV11-2, with 7 bases identical to TRBD2. The V and J ends lost 3 bases and 3 bases, in that order; junction bases with no gene match: 8. Per germline, CDR1 SGHAT and CDR2 FQNNGV. CDR3 length equals 15 residues. CDR3 bases: TGTGCCAGCAGCTTCGGGACTGGGGGGGGCTACGAGCAGTACTTC. Amino acids: CASSFGTGGGYEQYF.